This entry describes one T cell receptor (beta chain). This sample stems from a study of blood T cell repertoires in COVID-19. Study context: Sites in the United States, Italy and Spain provided acute and convalescent COVID-19 samples.

V lost 1 base to trimming and J lost 3 bases; unmatched junction nucleotides: 3. Germline V gene lookup returns CDR1 MDHEN and CDR2 SYDVKM. This CDR3 contains 16 residues. Data came from immunoSEQ multiplex PCR; TCRdb stores just in-frame clones and leaves some out. The sample includes 160,000 or so clones, around 89% of them seen just once. This receptor was identified in a woman aged 45-60 years who had recovered from COVID-19. The J gene is TRBJ2-2, the V gene TRBV28; 9 bases are a match to TRBD1. The sequenced sample consisted of PBMCs or T cells enriched from blood (not recorded which). The CDR3 DNA follows: TGTGCCAGCAGTTTATACGGGACAGGGTACACCGGGGAGCTGTTTTTT. As protein: CASSLYGTGYTGELFF.